These 4 T cell receptor beta chains originate from one sample sequenced in a study of CD8 T cells in ankylosing spondylitis. TCRdb reanalysed the 5' RACE reads using MiXCR and keeps one entry per CDR3 protein. The sample has 250,000 to 300,000 distinct CDR3 sequences, under 20% seen once. Specimen: blood, either unsorted or a sorted T cell fraction (not recorded which). These TCRs come from a male donor with ankylosing spondylitis or in good health (not recorded which).

J is TRBJ2-3 and V is TRBV4-1, with D perhaps TRBD2 (5 bases). Germline V gene sequence: CDR1 MGHRA, CDR2 YSYEKL. Trimming cost V 1 base and J 0 bases, with 8 bases left between them. CDR3 length equals 15 residues. This chain's CDR3 is CASSQVASSTDTQYF. CDR3 bases: TGCGCCAGCAGCCAAGTGGCTAGCAGCACAGATACGCAGTATTTT.

This clonotype was seen only a few times. CDR3 nucleotides: TGTGCCAGCAGCACTTCCCCCGGGACAGGGAGGTTTGGGGCCAACGTCCTGACTTTC. This codes for CASSTSPGTGRFGANVLTF. The chain has TRBV28 and TRBJ2-6; 9 bases are shared with TRBD1. This CDR3 comprises 19 residues. The germline V gene encodes CDR1 MDHEN and CDR2 SYDVKM. The trim removed 6 bases at V and 3 bases at J, leaving 15 bases unmatched.

This clonotype was counted a few times. The chain employs TRBV4-1 and TRBJ2-3; 7 nucleotides line up with TRBD2. Germline V lookup: CDR1 MGHRA, CDR2 YSYEKL. The ends lost 1 base at V and 2 bases at J; junction bases unmatched: 6. The CDR3 spans 16 residues. The CDR3, as DNA: TGCGCCAGCAGCCAAGGTCGGGGAGGGAACACAGATACGCAGTATTTT. Translation gives CASSQGRGGNTDTQYF.

This chain joins TRBV6-2 or TRBV6-3 and TRBJ2-2; D unclear. The length of the CDR3 is 13 residues. Trimming stripped 7 bases from V and 7 bases from J, with 13 bases between. The germline CDR1 and CDR2 sequences are MNHEY and SVGEGT. Here the CDR3 DNA reads TGTGCCAGCACAACACCCAGAGGCGGGGAGCTGTTTTTT. Translation gives CASTTPRGGELFF.